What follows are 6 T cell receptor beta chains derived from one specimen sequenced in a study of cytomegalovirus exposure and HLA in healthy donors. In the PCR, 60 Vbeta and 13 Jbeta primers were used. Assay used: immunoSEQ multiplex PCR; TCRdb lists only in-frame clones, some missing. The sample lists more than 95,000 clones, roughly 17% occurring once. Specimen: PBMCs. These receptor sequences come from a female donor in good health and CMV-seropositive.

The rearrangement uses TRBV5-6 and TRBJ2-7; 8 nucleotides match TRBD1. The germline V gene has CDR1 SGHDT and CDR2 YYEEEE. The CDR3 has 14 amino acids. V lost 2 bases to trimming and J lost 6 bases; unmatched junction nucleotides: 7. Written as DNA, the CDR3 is TGTGCCAGCAGCTTCCCGGACAGGGTTGGCGAGCAGTACTTC. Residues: CASSFPDRVGEQYF.

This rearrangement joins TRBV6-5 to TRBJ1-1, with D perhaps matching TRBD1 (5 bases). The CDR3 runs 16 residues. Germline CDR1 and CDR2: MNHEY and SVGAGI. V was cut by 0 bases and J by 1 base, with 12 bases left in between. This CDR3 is CASSYSRAGKNTEAFF. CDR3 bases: TGTGCCAGCAGTTACTCCAGGGCAGGGAAGAACACTGAAGCTTTCTTT.

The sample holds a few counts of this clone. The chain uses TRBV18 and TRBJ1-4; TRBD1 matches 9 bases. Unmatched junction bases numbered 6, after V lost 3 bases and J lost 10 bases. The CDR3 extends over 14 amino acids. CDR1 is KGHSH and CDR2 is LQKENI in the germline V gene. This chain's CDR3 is CASSPPGQGRKLFF. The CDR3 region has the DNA TGTGCCAGCTCACCGCCGGGACAGGGCCGAAAACTGTTTTTT. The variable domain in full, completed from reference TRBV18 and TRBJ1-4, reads NAGVMQNPRHLVRRRGQEARLRCSPMKGHSHVYWYRQLPEEGLKFMVYLQKENIIDESGMPKERFSAEFPKEGPSILRIQQVVRGDSAAYFCASSPPGQGRKLFFGSGTQLSVL.

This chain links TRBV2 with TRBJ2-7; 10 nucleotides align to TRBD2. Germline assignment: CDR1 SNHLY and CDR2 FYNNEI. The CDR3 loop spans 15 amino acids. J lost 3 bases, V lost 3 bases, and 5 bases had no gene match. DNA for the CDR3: TGTGCCAGCAGTGACCTAGCGGGAGAGAGCTACGAGCAGTACTTC. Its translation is CASSDLAGESYEQYF. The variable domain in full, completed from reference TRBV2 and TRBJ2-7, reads EPEVTQTPSHQVTQMGQEVILRCVPISNHLYFYWYRQILGQKVEFLVSFYNNEISEKSEIFDDQFSVERPDGSNFTLKIRSTKLEDSAMYFCASSDLAGESYEQYFGPGTRLTVT.

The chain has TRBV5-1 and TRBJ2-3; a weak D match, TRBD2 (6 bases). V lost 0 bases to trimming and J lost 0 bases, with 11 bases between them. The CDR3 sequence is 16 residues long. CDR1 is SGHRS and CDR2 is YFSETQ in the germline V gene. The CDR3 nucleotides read TGCGCCAGCAGCTTGGGGAGGGCTAGTAGCACAGATACGCAGTATTTT. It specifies CASSLGRASSTDTQYF.

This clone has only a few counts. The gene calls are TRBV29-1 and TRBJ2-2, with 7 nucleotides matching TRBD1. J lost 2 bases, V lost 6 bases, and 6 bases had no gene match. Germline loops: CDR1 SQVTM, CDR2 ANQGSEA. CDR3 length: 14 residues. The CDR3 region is CSVHRGRNTGELFF. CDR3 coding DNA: TGCAGCGTACACAGGGGAAGAAACACCGGGGAGCTGTTTTTT.